A single sample gave rise to the 15 T cell receptor beta chains below, sequenced in a study of CD8 T cells in Susac syndrome (dated by TCRdb to 2018 to 2020). The library came from the immunoSEQ multiplex PCR assay. RNA was extracted using the RNeasy kit, and roughly 0.5 to 1 ug of the RNA was reverse transcribed with random hexamers. The raw public data were reprocessed by TCRdb itself: fastp quality trimming at Q25, MiXCR clonotype calling, in-frame beta chains only. Each entry is one CDR3 protein sequence, shown with its most common DNA and genes. In all, the sample holds approximately 150,000 distinct CDR3 sequences, and approximately 96% of those were seen once. The ten largest clones represent approximately 0.08% of the sample. Sample: CD4+ T cells from PBMCs. These receptors were taken from a human donor with Susac syndrome.

J is TRBJ1-2 and V is TRBV20-1, with TRBD1 identical over 11 bases. Germline values: CDR1 DFQATT, CDR2 SNEGSKA (reference sequence). Losses at the gene ends were 4 bases for V and 0 bases for J; bases not matched to a gene: 7. The CDR3 runs to 16 residues. The CDR3 DNA follows: TGCAGTGCTACCCCCGGGACAGGGGGACCTAACTATGGCTACACCTTC. Translating it yields CSATPGTGGPNYGYTF.

This chain links TRBV9 with TRBJ1-1; D not resolved. Trimming stripped 5 bases from V and 0 bases from J, with 8 bases between. The CDR3 consists of 13 residues. Germline-derived CDR1 and CDR2 are SGDLS and YYNGEE. CDR3: CASSYSMNTEAFF. CDR3 sequence (DNA): TGTGCCAGCAGTTACAGCATGAACACTGAAGCTTTCTTT.

V and J are TRBV4-1 and TRBJ1-2; 7 bases map to TRBD1. After removal of 3 bases from V and 5 bases from J, the junction contained 12 bases not matched to a gene. CDR3 size: 16 residues. Germline CDR1 MGHRA, CDR2 YSYEKL. CDR3 sequence reads: CASSHPLGQPLYGYTF. The CDR3 DNA reads TGCGCCAGCAGCCACCCCTTGGGACAGCCTCTTTATGGCTACACCTTC.

The chain is built from TRBV20-1 and TRBJ2-6; D gene ambiguous. The length of the CDR3 is 14 residues. CDR1 is DFQATT, CDR2 SNEGSKA, per germline (reference sequence). Trimming pared 3 bases from V and 0 bases from J, leaving 6 bases between. CDR3 sequence: CSASPTSGANVLTF. CDR3 bases: TGCAGTGCTAGCCCCACCTCTGGGGCCAACGTCCTGACTTTC.

CDR3 in amino acids: CASNDGANTEAFF. The CDR3 region has the DNA TGTGCCAGCAACGACGGGGCCAACACTGAAGCTTTCTTT. This chain uses TRBV6-2 or TRBV6-3 with TRBJ1-1, with D maybe TRBD1 (5 bases). Trimming stripped 7 bases from V and 2 bases from J, with 11 bases between. The germline CDR1 and CDR2 sequences are MNHEY and SVGEGT. The CDR3 is 13 residues long.

The chain is built from TRBV29-1 and TRBJ1-4; 9 nucleotides line up with TRBD1. The CDR3 consists of 13 residues. Germline V CDR1 and CDR2: SQVTM, ANQGSEA. Unmatched junction bases numbered 7, after V lost 8 bases and J lost 6 bases. CDR3 amino acids: CSSRDREDEKLFF. Written as DNA, the CDR3 is TGCAGCTCTCGGGACAGGGAGGATGAAAAACTGTTTTTT.

This clonotype was recorded only once. The chain has TRBV28 and TRBJ1-1, with D unclear. Deletions cut 10 bases from V and 10 bases from J, with 16 bases between. Germline V gene data show CDR1 as MDHEN and CDR2 as SYDVKM. This CDR3 contains 11 residues. CDR3 residues: CATHTSAGAFF. CDR3 in DNA: TGTGCCACCCACACATCGGCGGGAGCTTTCTTT.

This chain uses TRBV20-1 with TRBJ1-5; 7 nucleotides align to TRBD1. Looked up from germline, CDR1 is DFQATT and CDR2 is SNEGSKA (reference sequence). V lost 4 bases, J lost 3 bases, and 6 bases stayed unmatched. This CDR3 comprises 14 residues. This CDR3 reads CSAKRDSDNQPQHF. In DNA form, the CDR3 reads TGCAGTGCTAAACGGGACAGCGACAATCAGCCCCAGCATTTT.

The CDR3 reads CASSDSGPGEQFF. The CDR3 DNA reads TGTGCCAGCAGCGACAGCGGCCCCGGGGAGCAGTTCTTC. V and J are TRBV14 and TRBJ2-1; D might be TRBD1 or TRBD2, each matching 5 bases. Germline CDR1 is SGHDN and CDR2 is FVKESK. V shed 5 bases and J shed 10 bases, with 15 bases lying between them. This CDR3 is 13 amino acids long.

The V and J genes are TRBV18 and TRBJ2-4; D possibly corresponds to TRBD1 (6 bases). V lost 3 bases to trimming and J lost 1 base, with 10 bases between them. The CDR3 contains 15 residues. The germline V gene has CDR1 KGHSH and CDR2 LQKENI. The CDR3 spells CASSPGQLAKNIQYF. CDR3 coding DNA: TGTGCCAGCTCACCTGGACAGTTGGCCAAAAACATTCAGTACTTC. Full variable domain (outside the CDR3, taken from reference TRBV18 and TRBJ2-4): NAGVMQNPRHLVRRRGQEARLRCSPMKGHSHVYWYRQLPEEGLKFMVYLQKENIIDESGMPKERFSAEFPKEGPSILRIQQVVRGDSAAYFCASSPGQLAKNIQYFGAGTRLSVL.

CDR3 coding DNA: TGTGCCAGCAGCCAAGATTCCAGGCCCCAGTACTTC. Protein product: CASSQDSRPQYF. The chain is built from TRBV3-1 and TRBJ2-5; D call uncertain. Germline V CDR1 and CDR2: LGHDT, YNNKEL (reference sequence). This CDR3 spans 12 amino acids. The V gene lost 0 bases and the J gene lost 9 bases, with 8 bases spanning the gap.

Written as DNA, the CDR3 is TGTGCCAGCAGTTACGTCGGGGGGGGCTTTAGGAACATTCAGTACTTC. Protein sequence: CASSYVGGGFRNIQYF. V is TRBV6-2 or TRBV6-3 and J is TRBJ2-4, with TRBD2 matching 8 bases. With V trimmed by 2 bases and J by 7 bases, 10 bases remained unmatched. The CDR3 totals 16 residues. CDR1 MNHEY and CDR2 SVGEGT come from the germline V gene.

This chain uses TRBV25-1 with TRBJ1-5; D is uncertain. There are 13 residues in the CDR3. Trimming removed 4 bases from V and 1 base from J, with 5 bases in between. The V gene's germline CDR1 is MGHDK and CDR2 SYGVNS. The CDR3 DNA is TGTGCCAGCAGTGGCGGCAGCAATCAGCCCCAGCATTTT. Encoded protein: CASSGGSNQPQHF.

This sequence joins TRBV29-1 and TRBJ2-6; D remains unclear. Germline-derived CDR1 and CDR2 are SQVTM and ANQGSEA. The CDR3 loop spans 12 amino acids. V shed 4 bases and J shed 4 bases, with 5 bases lying between them. Here the CDR3 reads CSVGGGANVLTF. The CDR3 bases are TGCAGCGTTGGTGGAGGGGCCAACGTCCTGACTTTC. Drawing the rest from reference TRBV29-1 and TRBJ2-6, the complete variable domain is SAVISQKPSRDICQRGTSLTIQCQVDSQVTMMFWYRQQPGQSLTLIATANQGSEATYESGFVIDKFPISRPNLTFSTLTVSNMSPEDSSIYLCSVGGGANVLTFGAGSRLTVL.

The chain recombines TRBV12-3 or TRBV12-4 with TRBJ2-2; 7 bases are a match to TRBD1. The CDR3 totals 15 residues. With 6 bases clipped from V and 7 bases from J, the junction kept 11 bases outside the gene matches. CDR3 in amino acids: CASSQQLTGYGELFF. CDR3 bases: TGTGCCAGCAGCCAACAGCTGACAGGGTACGGGGAGCTGTTTTTT.